This T cell receptor (beta chain) was observed in a study of identical twins. V shed 5 bases and J shed 5 bases, with 11 bases lying between them. Germline-derived CDR1 and CDR2 are SGHRS and YFSETQ. The CDR3 extends over 12 amino acids. TCRdb itself ran the 5' RACE reads through MiXCR, one entry per CDR3 protein. In the table there are 600,000 to 700,000 distinct CDR3 sequences, 21% of which are singletons. The sample also formed part of further work on T cells expressing NK-cell markers. This second study says: Eight donors were sequenced, of whom seven were HCMV-seropositive, while the remaining one was HCMV-seronegative.

The source of this sequence is a woman aged 18-30 years in good health. The source material was PBMCs. The V and J genes are TRBV5-1 and TRBJ2-7; D possibly corresponds to TRBD2 (5 bases). The CDR3 loop reads CASRRESDEQYF. The CDR3 DNA sequence: TGCGCCAGCAGGAGGGAAAGTGACGAGCAGTACTTC.